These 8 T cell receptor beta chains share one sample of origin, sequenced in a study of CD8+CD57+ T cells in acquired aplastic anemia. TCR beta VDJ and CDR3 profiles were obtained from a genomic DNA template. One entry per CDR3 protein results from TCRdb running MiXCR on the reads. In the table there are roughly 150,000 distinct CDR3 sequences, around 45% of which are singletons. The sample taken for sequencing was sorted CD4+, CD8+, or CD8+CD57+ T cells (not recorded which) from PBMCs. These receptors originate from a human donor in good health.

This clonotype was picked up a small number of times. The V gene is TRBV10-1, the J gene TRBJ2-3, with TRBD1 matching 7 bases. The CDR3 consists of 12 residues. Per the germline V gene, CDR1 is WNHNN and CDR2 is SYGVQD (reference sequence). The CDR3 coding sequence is TGCGTTAAGGGGGCCCGACGAAATACGCAGTATTTT. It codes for CVKGARRNTQYF.

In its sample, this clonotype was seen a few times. CDR3 protein: CASSPIPTDPNTEAFF. The CDR3 nucleotides read TGTGCCAGCAGCCCAATACCGACAGACCCGAACACTGAAGCTTTCTTT. The chain links TRBV7-3 to TRBJ1-1; tentative D call: TRBD1 (5 bases). V shed 5 bases and J shed 1 base, with 17 bases lying between them. In germline, CDR1 is SGHTA, CDR2 FQGTGA. The CDR3 is 16 amino acids. Looking up the rest from reference TRBV7-3 and TRBJ1-1 gives the full variable domain: GAGVSQTPSNKVTEKGKYVELRCDPISGHTALYWYRQSLGQGPEFLIYFQGTGAADDSGLPNDRFFAVRPEGSVSTLKIQRTERGDSAVYLCASSPIPTDPNTEAFFGQGTRLTVV.

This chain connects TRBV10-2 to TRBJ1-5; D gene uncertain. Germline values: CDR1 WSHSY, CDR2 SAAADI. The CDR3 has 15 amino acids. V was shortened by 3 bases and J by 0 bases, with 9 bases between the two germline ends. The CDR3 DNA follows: TGCGCCAGCAGTGAAGGTCAGATTAGCAATCAGCCCCAGCATTTT. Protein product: CASSEGQISNQPQHF.

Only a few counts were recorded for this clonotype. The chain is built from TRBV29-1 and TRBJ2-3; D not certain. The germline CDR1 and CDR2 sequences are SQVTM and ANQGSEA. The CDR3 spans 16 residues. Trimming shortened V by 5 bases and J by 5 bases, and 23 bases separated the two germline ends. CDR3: CSVHPHPLESVDTQYF. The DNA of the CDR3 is TGCAGCGTTCATCCCCACCCTCTAGAGAGTGTAGATACGCAGTATTTT.

The CDR3 is CSVGEVGAEAFF. Here the CDR3 DNA reads TGCAGCGTTGGGGAAGTGGGGGCTGAAGCTTTCTTT. The chain recombines TRBV29-1 with TRBJ1-1; D may be TRBD1 (5 bases). Trimming took off 4 bases at V and 6 bases at J, with 12 bases between the two ends. Germline loops: CDR1 SQVTM, CDR2 ANQGSEA. The CDR3 extends over 12 amino acids.

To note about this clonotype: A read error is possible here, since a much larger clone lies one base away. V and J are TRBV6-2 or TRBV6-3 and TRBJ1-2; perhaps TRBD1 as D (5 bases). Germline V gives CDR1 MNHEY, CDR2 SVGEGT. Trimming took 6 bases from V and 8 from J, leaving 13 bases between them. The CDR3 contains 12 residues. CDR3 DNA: TGTGCCAGCAGGCGGGCAGGGCGAGGCTACACCTTC. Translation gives CASRRAGRGYTF.

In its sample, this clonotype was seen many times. The chain's CDR3 is CATRRGPAETQYF. CDR3 nucleotide sequence: TGTGCCACCCGGAGGGGTCCAGCCGAGACCCAGTACTTC. This chain joins TRBV24-1 and TRBJ2-5; D possibly corresponds to TRBD2 (6 bases). This CDR3 is 13 amino acids long. Trimming took off 9 bases at V and 5 bases at J, with 15 bases between the two ends. Per the germline V gene, CDR1 is KGHDR and CDR2 is SFDVKD.

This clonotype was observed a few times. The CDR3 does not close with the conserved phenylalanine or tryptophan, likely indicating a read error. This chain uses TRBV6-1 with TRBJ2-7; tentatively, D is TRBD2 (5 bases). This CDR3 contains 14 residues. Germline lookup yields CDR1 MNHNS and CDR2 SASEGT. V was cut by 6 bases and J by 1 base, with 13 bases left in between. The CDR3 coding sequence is TGTGCCAGCAGACTAGACTTGTGGTCCTACGAGCAGTACTCC. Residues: CASRLDLWSYEQYS.